These 14 T cell receptor beta chains came from one sample sequenced in a study of T cells in Graves' hyperthyroidism and ophthalmopathy. The TCR beta CDR3 regions underwent amplification using RNA transcripts as the source. A first-round RT-PCR of the TCR CDR3 used the HTBI primer set. TCRdb ran MiXCR on the multiplex PCR reads and lists one entry per CDR3 protein. The sample shows over 45,000 distinct CDR3 sequences, roughly 50% of them seen only once. The sample was blood. All receptors come from a woman between 45 and 65 years old with Graves' ophthalmopathy.

This clonotype was recorded once. The junction departs from germline at one end; a sequencing error may be responsible. V and J are TRBV10-3 and TRBJ2-7; 9 bases are a match to TRBD1. CDR3 length: 15 amino acids. CDR1 ENHRY and CDR2 SYGVKD come from the germline V gene. CDR3 sequence: CAIMNPGTGSHERYF. Written as DNA, the CDR3 is TGTGCCATCATGAACCCCGGGACAGGGTCCCACGAGCGGTACTTC.

This clonotype is medium-sized. The genes are TRBV10-3 and TRBJ1-2; a weak D match, TRBD1 (5 bases). The CDR3 contains 14 residues. CDR1 and CDR2 (germline): ENHRY, SYGVKD. Trimming removed 4 bases from V and 1 base from J, with 10 bases in between. CDR3 sequence reads: CAISGQNFNYGYTF. In nucleotides, the CDR3 is TGTGCCATCAGTGGACAGAATTTTAACTATGGCTACACCTTC.

This clonotype was picked up many times. The chain has TRBV19 and TRBJ2-7; 7 nucleotides agree with TRBD1. This CDR3 spans 14 amino acids. The V gene end was trimmed by 4 bases and the J gene end by 3 bases; junction bases not matched to a gene: 6. CDR1 and CDR2 from the germline V gene are LNHDA and SQIVND (reference sequence). The CDR3 spells CASSSRDRLYEQYF. The CDR3 DNA reads TGTGCCAGTAGTAGCCGGGACAGACTCTACGAGCAGTACTTC. Filled out from reference TRBV19 and TRBJ2-7, the complete variable domain reads DGGITQSPKYLFRKEGQNVTLSCEQNLNHDAMYWYRQDPGQGLRLIYYSQIVNDFQKGDIAEGYSVSREKKESFPLTVTSAQKNPTAFYLCASSSRDRLYEQYFGPGTRLTVT.

This clonotype was counted only a few times. This chain uses TRBV25-1 with TRBJ1-1; D is uncertain. V lost 8 bases and J 0 bases, leaving 13 bases between the germline ends. The CDR3 spans 14 residues. CDR1 and CDR2 from the germline V gene are MGHDK and SYGVNS. The CDR3 sequence: CASSPGAMNTEAFF. CDR3 coding DNA: TGTGCCAGCTCACCAGGAGCCATGAACACTGAAGCTTTCTTT.

Comment on this clonotype: The junction departs from the called germline gene at one end, perhaps through a read error. CDR3 residues: CASSYSGGTGELYF. CDR3 sequence (DNA): TGTGCCAGCAGCTATTCAGGGGGGACCGGGGAGCTGTACTTC. The chain carries TRBV7-3 and TRBJ2-7, with D perhaps TRBD1 (7 bases). CDR1 and CDR2 (germline): SGHTA, FQGTGA. The CDR3 totals 14 residues.

The gene calls are TRBV5-1 and TRBJ2-5, with 15 bases that match TRBD2. Per the germline V gene, CDR1 is SGHRS and CDR2 is YFSETQ. The CDR3 is 16 amino acids. V shed 0 bases, J shed 4 bases, and the junction held 1 base outside the gene matches. The CDR3 coding sequence is TGCGCCAGCAGCTTGGGGACTAGCGGGGGGGGAGAGACCCAGTACTTC. It specifies CASSLGTSGGGETQYF.

This clonotype was seen many times. CDR3 protein: CASSYSGTATRETQYF. The CDR3 coding sequence is TGTGCCAGCAGTTACTCTGGGACTGCCACCCGGGAGACCCAGTACTTC. The chain joins TRBV6-5 to TRBJ2-5; a possible D gene is TRBD2 (6 bases). V was shortened by 0 bases and J by 5 bases, with 16 bases between the two germline ends. Germline loops: CDR1 MNHEY, CDR2 SVGAGI. The CDR3 runs 16 residues.

The CDR3 loop is CASSQEGQGVDTQYF. The CDR3 coding sequence is TGTGCCAGCAGCCAAGAGGGACAGGGGGTAGATACGCAGTATTTT. This sequence joins TRBV7-2 and TRBJ2-3, with 11 bases identical to TRBD1. The CDR3 covers 15 residues. Trimming removed 5 bases from V and 5 bases from J; junction bases left unmatched: 6. The germline V gene encodes CDR1 SGHTA and CDR2 FQGNSA.

The CDR3 sequence is CARNRGNYGYTF. DNA for the CDR3: TGTGCCAGAAACAGGGGGAACTATGGCTACACCTTC. V is TRBV30 and J is TRBJ1-2; 8 bases are shared with TRBD1. This CDR3 has 12 amino acids. The V and J ends lost 8 bases and 2 bases, in that order; junction bases with no gene match: 4. Germline V gives CDR1 GTSNPN, CDR2 SVGIG (reference sequence).

This clonotype appeared many times. The rearrangement joins TRBV3-1 to TRBJ2-7; no definite D call. V lost 0 bases, J lost 2 bases, and 8 bases lay in between. Germline V gives CDR1 LGHDT, CDR2 YNNKEL (reference sequence). The CDR3 length is 14 residues. CDR3 DNA sequence: TGTGCCAGCAGCCAAGAGTCGCGGACCTACGAGCAGTACTTC. The encoded protein is CASSQESRTYEQYF.

By sample fraction, this clonotype is medium-sized. The chain couples TRBV7-2 to TRBJ2-1; D call uncertain. The CDR3 is made up of 12 amino acids. The V end was cut by 5 bases, the J end by 8 bases, with 10 bases between. Germline-derived CDR1 and CDR2 are SGHTA and FQGNSA. Written as DNA, the CDR3 is TGTGCCAGCAGCGTCGGCTTGGATGAGCAGTTCTTC. The encoded protein is CASSVGLDEQFF. Full variable domain (outside the CDR3, taken from reference TRBV7-2 and TRBJ2-1): GAGVSQSPSNKVTEKGKDVELRCDPISGHTALYWYRQSLGQGLEFLIYFQGNSAPDKSGLPSDRFSAERTGGSVSTLTIQRTQQEDSAVYLCASSVGLDEQFFGPGTRLTVL.

This sequence joins TRBV20-1 and TRBJ2-7; D might be TRBD1 (6 bases). Germline lookup yields CDR1 DFQATT and CDR2 SNEGSKA (reference sequence). V dropped 0 bases and J dropped 5 bases, with 23 bases sitting between them. The length of the CDR3 is 17 residues. CDR3 nucleotides: TGCAGTGCTAGAGATCCAACTGGGGCAGGGGTTGGGAACGAGCAGTACTTC. This sequence encodes CSARDPTGAGVGNEQYF.

This clonotype was recorded many times. V usage is TRBV7-8 and J usage is TRBJ2-1, with TRBD2 matching over 7 bases. CDR1 is SGHVS, CDR2 FQNEAQ, per germline. V was pared by 4 bases and J by 4 bases, with 10 bases of the junction left unmatched. CDR3 length equals 16 residues. Here the CDR3 DNA reads TGTGCCAGCAGCTCCCCTGAAGCGGGAATTTACAATGAGCAGTTCTTC. Amino acid sequence: CASSSPEAGIYNEQFF.

This clonotype appeared once. The CDR3 does not close with the conserved phenylalanine or tryptophan, likely indicating a read error. No DNA is shown, since the ends of the CDR3 on it are uncertain; the CDR3 is the one TCRdb lists. The V and J genes are TRBV6-1 and TRBJ2-5. The CDR3 is 9 residues long, ends included. From germline, CDR1 is MNHNS and CDR2 SASEGT. This CDR3 is CASSGPETS.